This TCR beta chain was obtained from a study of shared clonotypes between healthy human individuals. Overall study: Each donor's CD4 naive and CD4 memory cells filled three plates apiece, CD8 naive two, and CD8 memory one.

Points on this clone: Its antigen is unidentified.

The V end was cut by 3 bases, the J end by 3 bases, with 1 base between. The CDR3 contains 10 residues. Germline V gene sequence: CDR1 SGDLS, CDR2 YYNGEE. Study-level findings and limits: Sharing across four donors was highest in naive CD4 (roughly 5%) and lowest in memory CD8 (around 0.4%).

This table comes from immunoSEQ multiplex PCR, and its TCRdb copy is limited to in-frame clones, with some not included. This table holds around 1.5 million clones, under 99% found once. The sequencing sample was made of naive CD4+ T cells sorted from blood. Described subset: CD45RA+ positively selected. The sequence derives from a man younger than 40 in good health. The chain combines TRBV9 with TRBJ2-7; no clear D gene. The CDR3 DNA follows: TGTGCCAGCAGCGACTACGAGCAGTACTTC. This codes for CASSDYEQYF.